The T cell receptor (beta chain) under discussion was sequenced for a study of blood T cell repertoires in COVID-19. About the research overall: Acute and convalescent COVID-19 specimens originated in the United States, Italy and Spain. PBMCs, B-cell-depleted T cells, or T cells were the source of the cDNA or gDNA that made up the material.

In the original workflow: Scientists estimated how many nucleated cells there were by amplifying reference gene primers. Data came from immunoSEQ multiplex PCR; TCRdb stores just in-frame clones and leaves some out. Clone size and V and J calls were adopted from that table, with D and trimming inferred from the DNA. Seen here are about 190,000 clones, 78% observed once, and the top ten hold approximately 2.9%. The receptor comes from a woman of 80 years or more with active or convalescent COVID-19. Sequencing used peripheral blood.

The DNA for the CDR3 is TGCGCCAGCAGCTCTACGGTATTGAAGACCCAGTACTTC. Protein sequence: CASSSTVLKTQYF. The genes are TRBV5-1 and TRBJ2-5; D remains unclear. V shed 3 bases and J shed 6 bases, with 12 bases lying between them. Germline CDR1 SGHRS, CDR2 YFSETQ. There are 13 residues in the CDR3. Drawing the rest from reference TRBV5-1 and TRBJ2-5, the complete variable domain is KAGVTQTPRYLIKTRGQQVTLSCSPISGHRSVSWYQQTPGQGLQFLFEYFSETQRNKGNFPGRFSGRQFSNSRSEMNVSTLELGDSALYLCASSSTVLKTQYFGPGTRLLVL.